This is a list of T cell receptor beta chains from one sample in a study of T cells after posttransplantation cyclophosphamide. Repertoires were generated with immunoSEQ multiplex PCR, while TCRdb's copy carries only in-frame clones and drops some. Observed in the sample are some 31,000 clones, none of them singletons. Sequencing input: PBMCs. These receptors all come from a woman aged 25 to 39 in good health and a related stem cell transplant donor. Both conserved end residues are part of each CDR3. D genes are given only for firm matches. Expanded clones get a size class; other rows say once, few or many, or leave the size out.

V,J,size,D,CDR3,DNA
TRBV6-2/TRBV6-3,TRBJ2-2,many,-,CASSWGGGASGELFF,TGTGCCAGCAGTTGGGGAGGGGGGGCCTCCGGGGAGCTGTTTTTT
TRBV5-4,TRBJ2-1,many,TRBD2,CASSLGGSSGAFNEQFF,TGTGCCAGCAGCTTGGGAGGCTCTAGCGGGGCTTTCAATGAGCAGTTCTTC
TRBV10-1,TRBJ2-3,many,-,CASSETVPDTQYF,TGCGCCAGCAGTGAGACAGTCCCAGATACGCAGTATTTT
TRBV10-3,TRBJ2-2,many,-,CAIKGREDANTGELFF,TGTGCCATCAAGGGCAGGGAGGACGCGAACACCGGGGAGCTGTTTTTT
TRBV27,TRBJ1-2,-,-,CASSLRGGNYGYTF,TGTGCCAGCAGTTTACGAGGGGGTAACTATGGCTACACCTTC
TRBV12-3/TRBV12-4,TRBJ2-2,many,TRBD1,CASRTGTGKSGTGELFF,TGTGCCAGCAGGACCGGGACAGGGAAATCGGGCACCGGGGAGCTGTTTTTT
TRBV5-4,TRBJ1-1,many,TRBD1,CASSRTGGNTEAFF,TGTGCCAGCAGTCGGACAGGGGGGAACACTGAAGCTTTCTTT
TRBV12-3/TRBV12-4,TRBJ2-3,many,TRBD1,CASSPDRGRLQIGTDTQYF,TGTGCCAGCAGTCCGGACAGGGGGAGACTACAGATCGGCACAGATACGCAGTATTTT
TRBV6-1,TRBJ2-2,-,-,CASIGRQGLELFF,TGTGCCAGCATCGGACGGCAAGGACTTGAGCTGTTTTTT
TRBV19,TRBJ1-1,many,-,CASSMGSNTEAFF,TGTGCCAGTAGTATGGGCAGCAACACTGAAGCTTTCTTT
TRBV19,TRBJ2-7,many,TRBD1,CASSIAGQGIGHEQYF,TGTGCCAGTAGTATAGCCGGACAGGGAATTGGACACGAGCAGTACTTC
TRBV9,TRBJ2-1,many,TRBD2,CASSVASGGAGNEQFF,TGTGCCAGCAGCGTAGCGAGCGGGGGGGCCGGGAATGAGCAGTTCTTC
TRBV5-6,TRBJ1-5,-,-,CASSLGRNQPQHF,TGTGCCAGCAGCTTGGGGCGCAATCAGCCCCAGCATTTT
TRBV6-1,TRBJ2-5,few,TRBD2,CASGGLAGNVQTQYF,TGTGCCAGCGGAGGACTAGCGGGGAATGTTCAGACCCAGTACTTC
TRBV5-4,TRBJ1-2,many,TRBD1,CASSVQGGSYGYTF,TGTGCCAGCAGCGTACAGGGGGGAAGCTATGGCTACACCTTC
TRBV6-2/TRBV6-3,TRBJ2-1,many,-,CASSGPRSSHTHEQFF,TGTGCCAGCAGCGGGCCCCGTTCTAGCCACACGCATGAGCAGTTCTTC
TRBV4-2,TRBJ1-2,many,-,CASSQDGGGPNYGYTF,TGTGCCAGCAGCCAAGATGGAGGAGGGCCTAACTATGGCTACACCTTC
TRBV29-1,TRBJ1-1,many,-,CSVEGANTEAFF,TGCAGCGTTGAAGGAGCGAACACTGAAGCTTTCTTT
TRBV30,TRBJ1-5,few,-,CAWSQGVGQPQHF,TGTGCCTGGAGTCAGGGTGTCGGACAGCCCCAGCATTTT
TRBV6-5,TRBJ2-1,many,TRBD2,CASRKSGGAHNEQFF,TGTGCCAGCAGGAAAAGCGGGGGGGCCCACAATGAGCAGTTCTTC
TRBV5-6,TRBJ1-1,many,-,CASSLGAGMNTEAFF,TGTGCCAGCAGCTTGGGAGCAGGTATGAACACTGAAGCTTTCTTT
TRBV12-3/TRBV12-4,TRBJ1-3,many,-,CASAGPATIYF,TGTGCCAGCGCAGGGCCCGCGACCATATATTTT
TRBV4-2,TRBJ2-3,few,TRBD2,CASSQVGGGESTDTQYF,TGTGCCAGCAGCCAAGTTGGCGGGGGGGAAAGCACAGATACGCAGTATTTT
TRBV9,TRBJ1-4,few,-,CASSVLPGPSANEKLFF,TGTGCCAGCAGCGTACTCCCAGGGCCGTCGGCGAATGAAAAACTGTTTTTT
TRBV2,TRBJ2-5,-,TRBD1,CASSPGQGSWETQYF,TGTGCCAGCAGCCCGGGACAGGGATCGTGGGAGACCCAGTACTTC
TRBV12-3/TRBV12-4,TRBJ1-4,-,-,CASSLPGGSNEKLFF,TGTGCCAGCAGTTTACCGGGGGGCTCTAACGAAAAACTGTTTTTT
TRBV24-1,TRBJ1-1,-,-,CATSGGKGPGGNTEAFF,TGTGCCACCAGTGGGGGTAAGGGGCCCGGGGGGAACACTGAAGCTTTCTTT
TRBV12-3/TRBV12-4,TRBJ1-1,many,-,CASSLGAGVNTEAFF,TGTGCCAGCAGTTTGGGGGCAGGGGTGAACACTGAAGCTTTCTTT
TRBV12-3/TRBV12-4,TRBJ1-3,many,TRBD1,CASNRQGSGNTIYF,TGTGCCAGCAATAGACAGGGATCTGGAAACACCATATATTTT
TRBV19,TRBJ1-5,many,TRBD1,CASSTRTGVAQPQHF,TGTGCCAGTAGTACAAGGACAGGGGTCGCTCAGCCCCAGCATTTT
TRBV11-2,TRBJ2-6,-,-,CASSLVSSGANVLTF,TGTGCCAGCAGCTTAGTATCCTCTGGGGCCAACGTCCTGACTTTC
TRBV30,TRBJ1-1,few,TRBD1,CACLPGQGVVATEAFF,TGTGCCTGCCTGCCGGGACAGGGGGTAGTTGCCACTGAAGCTTTCTTT
TRBV29-1,TRBJ1-2,-,-,CSVEDLYVYGYTF,TGCAGCGTTGAAGATCTCTATGTCTATGGCTACACCTTC
TRBV11-2,TRBJ1-1,many,-,CASSFTGYPEAFF,TGTGCCAGCAGCTTTACAGGGTACCCTGAAGCTTTCTTT
TRBV28,TRBJ2-7,many,TRBD2,CASSRGLAGREQYF,TGTGCCAGCAGCCGAGGGCTAGCGGGGAGGGAGCAGTACTTC
TRBV29-1,TRBJ1-1,-,TRBD1,CSVETRGAYTEAFF,TGCAGCGTTGAGACCAGGGGGGCGTACACTGAAGCTTTCTTT
TRBV6-1,TRBJ2-3,many,-,CASSETLTGSTDTQYF,TGTGCCAGCAGTGAGACGTTGACAGGAAGCACAGATACGCAGTATTTT
TRBV27,TRBJ1-6,-,-,CASSLRVVVSPLHF,TGTGCCAGCAGTTTAAGGGTAGTGGTTTCACCCCTCCACTTT
TRBV27,TRBJ2-7,many,-,CASSKAGASSYEQYF,TGTGCCAGCAGTAAGGCGGGGGCCAGCTCCTACGAGCAGTACTTC
TRBV7-2,TRBJ2-1,many,TRBD2,CASSGGHGGYNEQFF,TGTGCCAGCAGCGGGGGTCACGGGGGGTACAATGAGCAGTTCTTC
TRBV6-6,TRBJ1-2,many,TRBD1,CASSTGTGGAFYGYTF,TGTGCCAGCAGCACCGGGACAGGGGGCGCTTTCTATGGCTACACCTTC
TRBV27,TRBJ2-3,many,-,CASRGNNIDTQYF,TGTGCCAGCAGAGGTAATAACATAGATACGCAGTATTTT
TRBV5-1,TRBJ1-1,many,-,CASSWRGQANTEAFF,TGCGCCAGCAGCTGGAGGGGACAAGCGAACACTGAAGCTTTCTTT
TRBV15,TRBJ1-2,-,TRBD1,CATSTPGTESNYGYTF,TGTGCCACCAGCACTCCTGGGACAGAATCTAACTATGGCTACACCTTC
TRBV19,TRBJ1-4,many,TRBD1,CATKTPTGTGEEKLFF,TGTGCCACCAAAACTCCCACCGGGACAGGGGAGGAAAAACTGTTTTTT
TRBV6-5,TRBJ2-7,many,-,CASRFGRTAYEQYF,TGTGCCAGCAGATTCGGACGGACTGCCTACGAGCAGTACTTC
TRBV6-2/TRBV6-3,TRBJ1-6,many,TRBD1,CASSPGTGSSPLHF,TGTGCCAGCAGTCCTGGGACAGGGAGTTCACCCCTCCACTTT
TRBV15,TRBJ2-2,-,TRBD2,CANYLSGGGTGELFF,TGTGCCAACTACTTGAGCGGGGGAGGAACCGGGGAGCTGTTTTTT